These 17 T cell receptor beta chains originate from one sample sequenced in a study of blood T cell repertoires in COVID-19. Generated by immunoSEQ multiplex PCR, the TCRdb table keeps only in-frame clones and is missing some. The data hold nearly 35,000 clones, with 80% to 90% observed a single time. The sequencing sample was made of peripheral blood. The receptors were gathered from a human donor in a cohort sampled during active COVID-19.

The chain has TRBV6-5 and TRBJ1-2; D may be TRBD1 (5 bases). This CDR3 has 14 amino acids. From germline, CDR1 is MNHEY and CDR2 SVGAGI. V was cut by 6 bases and J by 4 bases, with 15 bases left in between. The CDR3 DNA reads TGTGCCAGCAGCCCGGCGGGACCGTCCTATGGCTACACCTTC. This sequence encodes CASSPAGPSYGYTF.

Here the CDR3 DNA reads TGTGCCAGCAGGACGGACAGGCAAGAGACCCAGTACTTC. Translation: CASRTDRQETQYF. The chain carries TRBV2 and TRBJ2-5; 7 nucleotides line up with TRBD1. V lost 6 bases to trimming and J lost 2 bases; unmatched junction nucleotides: 3. There are 13 residues in the CDR3. In germline, CDR1 is SNHLY, CDR2 FYNNEI.

The chain has TRBV29-1 and TRBJ2-1, with D possibly matching TRBD2 (6 bases). CDR3 size: 13 residues. CDR1 and CDR2 from the germline V gene are SQVTM and ANQGSEA. V lost 8 bases, J lost 4 bases, and 15 bases lay in between. The CDR3 bases are TGCAGCACTTCGGGGGTCCTATACAATGAGCAGTTCTTC. Protein product: CSTSGVLYNEQFF.

The V and J genes are TRBV6-1 and TRBJ1-5, with D perhaps matching TRBD1 (5 bases). The CDR3 has 17 amino acids. Germline V gene sequence: CDR1 MNHNS, CDR2 SASEGT. Trimming shortened V by 2 bases and J by 2 bases, and 16 bases separated the two germline ends. The CDR3 DNA reads as TGTGCCAGCAGTGAACAGGTAGCGGGGCTGGGCAATCAGCCCCAGCATTTT. Protein product: CASSEQVAGLGNQPQHF.

This clone was recorded only once. The chain uses TRBV6-5 and TRBJ1-3; D is undetermined. The germline CDR1 and CDR2 sequences are MNHEY and SVGAGI. The CDR3 has 13 residues. Trimming shortened V by 8 bases and J by 0 bases, and 8 bases separated the two germline ends. For the CDR3, the DNA is TGTGCCAGCCGGGTTAGCTCTGGAAACACCATATATTTT. Its translation is CASRVSSGNTIYF.

The chain has TRBV27 and TRBJ2-5; D uncertain. The CDR3 is made up of 13 amino acids. Trimming cost V 2 bases and J 5 bases, with 9 bases left between them. Germline V lookup: CDR1 MNHEY, CDR2 SMNVEV (reference sequence). This CDR3 is CASSLRRGETQYF. The CDR3 DNA reads as TGTGCCAGCAGTTTAAGGCGCGGTGAGACCCAGTACTTC.

The chain uses TRBV5-4 and TRBJ2-2; 9 bases map to TRBD1. The germline V gene has CDR1 SGHNT and CDR2 YYREEE (reference sequence). This CDR3 is built from 14 residues. V shed 5 bases and J 8 bases; nucleotides not matched to a gene: 7. CDR3 region: CASRRDRAAGELFF. The CDR3 DNA follows: TGTGCCAGCAGACGGGACAGGGCAGCTGGGGAGCTGTTTTTT.

The chain has TRBV11-1 and TRBJ2-7, with D perhaps matching TRBD1 (6 bases). Trimming cost V 5 bases and J 3 bases, with 14 bases left between them. The germline V gene has CDR1 SGHAT and CDR2 FQDESV (reference sequence). The CDR3 sequence is 14 residues long. The CDR3 DNA is TGTGCCAGCAGCCGGAGGACAGAGATCTACGAGCAGTACTTC. This gives the protein CASSRRTEIYEQYF. Using reference TRBV11-1 and TRBJ2-7 for the parts outside the CDR3, the full variable domain is EAEVAQSPRYKITEKSQAVAFWCDPISGHATLYWYRQILGQGPELLVQFQDESVVDDSQLPKDRFSAERLKGVDSTLKIQPAELGDSAMYLCASSRRTEIYEQYFGPGTRLTVT.

The J gene is TRBJ2-3, the V gene TRBV10-3; tentative D call: TRBD2 (7 bases). Trimming stripped 0 bases from V and 5 bases from J, with 15 bases between. CDR1 ENHRY and CDR2 SYGVKD come from the germline V gene. This CDR3 spans 16 amino acids. CDR3 DNA: TGTGCCATCAGTGAGTCTCCCCAGGGAGGGGGAGATACGCAGTATTTT. Protein sequence: CAISESPQGGGDTQYF.

The rearrangement links TRBV5-5 to TRBJ2-3; perhaps TRBD1 as D (7 bases). V was pared by 0 bases and J by 4 bases, with 9 bases between. In germline, CDR1 is SGHKS, CDR2 YYEKEE (reference sequence). This CDR3 has 14 residues. The CDR3 protein is CASSLARGADTQYF. Written as DNA, the CDR3 is TGTGCCAGCAGCTTGGCCAGGGGGGCAGATACGCAGTATTTT.

This rearrangement joins TRBV6-5 to TRBJ2-5, with a possible D match to TRBD1 (5 bases). CDR3 length: 15 residues. CDR1 and CDR2 from the germline V gene are MNHEY and SVGAGI. Trimming removed 0 bases from V and 2 bases from J, with 10 bases in between. CDR3 residues: CASSYSWGRQETQYF. Here the CDR3 DNA reads TGTGCCAGCAGTTACTCATGGGGCCGACAAGAGACCCAGTACTTC.

The rearrangement joins TRBV10-3 to TRBJ2-2, with TRBD1 as a possible D gene (6 bases). The germline V gene encodes CDR1 ENHRY and CDR2 SYGVKD. V gave up 1 base and J gave up 4 bases, with 10 bases separating them. CDR3 length: 15 residues. The CDR3 DNA reads TGTGCCATCAGTGAGTTGGGGGCGAGCACCGGGGAGCTGTTTTTT. Amino acids: CAISELGASTGELFF.

In its sample, this clone was seen a few times. This rearrangement joins TRBV2 to TRBJ2-4; 7 bases match TRBD1. This CDR3 has 10 residues. The germline gives CDR1 SNHLY, CDR2 FYNNEI. V shed 6 bases and J 13 bases; nucleotides not matched to a gene: 3. CDR3 amino acids: CASRGQFQYF. For the CDR3, the DNA is TGTGCCAGCAGGGGACAGTTCCAGTACTTC.

This chain links TRBV19 with TRBJ2-7; perhaps TRBD1 as D (5 bases). V dropped 1 base and J dropped 7 bases, with 17 bases sitting between them. This CDR3 has 15 residues. Germline CDR1 reads LNHDA; CDR2 reads SQIVND (reference sequence). The CDR3 DNA sequence: TGTGCCAGTAGTATAGTTGGCGGCAGGGCCGGGGAGCAGTACTTC. This sequence encodes CASSIVGGRAGEQYF.

The chain couples TRBV5-8 to TRBJ1-4, with D unclear. CDR1 and CDR2 (germline): SGHTS, YDEGEE. Trimming cost V 0 bases and J 8 bases, with 11 bases left between them. There are 14 residues in the CDR3. CDR3 in DNA: TGTGCCAGCAGCTTGGGCGATTTCATAGAAAAACTGTTTTTT. Translated: CASSLGDFIEKLFF.

The genes are TRBV5-1 and TRBJ2-3; 13 bases map to TRBD2. With V trimmed by 4 bases and J by 0 bases, 2 bases remained unmatched. Germline loops: CDR1 SGHRS, CDR2 YFSETQ. CDR3 length: 16 amino acids. The CDR3 loop is CASSEGLAGSTDTQYF. CDR3 DNA sequence: TGCGCCAGCAGCGAGGGACTAGCGGGGAGCACAGATACGCAGTATTTT.

The chain joins TRBV9 to TRBJ2-2, with D possibly being TRBD1 (5 bases). The CDR3 totals 14 residues. Germline V gene data show CDR1 as SGDLS and CDR2 as YYNGEE. The V and J ends lost 0 bases and 6 bases respectively, with 9 bases between them. CDR3 DNA sequence: TGTGCCAGCAGCGTAGACAGGACGGCCGGGGAGCTGTTTTTT. This gives the protein CASSVDRTAGELFF.